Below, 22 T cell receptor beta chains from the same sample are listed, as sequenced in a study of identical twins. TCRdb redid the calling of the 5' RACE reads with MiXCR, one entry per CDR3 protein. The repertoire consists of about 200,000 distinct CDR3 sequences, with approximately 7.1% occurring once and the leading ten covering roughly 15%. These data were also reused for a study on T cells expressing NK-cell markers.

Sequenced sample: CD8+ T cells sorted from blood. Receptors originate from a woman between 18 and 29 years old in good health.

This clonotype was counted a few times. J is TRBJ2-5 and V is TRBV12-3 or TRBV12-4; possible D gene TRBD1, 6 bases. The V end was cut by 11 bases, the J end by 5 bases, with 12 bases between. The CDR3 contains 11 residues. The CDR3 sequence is CASQGGETQYF. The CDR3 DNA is TGTGCCTCACAGGGCGGGGAGACCCAGTACTTC.

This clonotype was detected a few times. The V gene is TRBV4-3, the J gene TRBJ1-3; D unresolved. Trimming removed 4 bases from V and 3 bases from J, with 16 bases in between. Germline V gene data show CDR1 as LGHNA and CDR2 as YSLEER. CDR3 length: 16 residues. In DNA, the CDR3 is TGCGCCAGCAGCCCGACTCAGGCAGATTATGGAAACACCATATATTTT. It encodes CASSPTQADYGNTIYF.

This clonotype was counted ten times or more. The CDR3 DNA reads TGTGCCAGCAGTTTACTCTTGGGGCAGGCGGGGGAGCTGTTTTTT. Amino acid sequence: CASSLLLGQAGELFF. The chain joins TRBV27 to TRBJ2-2; the D gene is possibly TRBD1 (5 bases). V was trimmed by 2 bases and J by 8 bases, leaving 15 bases between them. Germline CDR1 is MNHEY and CDR2 is SMNVEV (reference sequence). The CDR3 totals 15 residues.

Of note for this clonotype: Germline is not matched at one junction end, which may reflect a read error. DNA for the CDR3: TGTGCCTGCAGCCACCATCGGACGGGTAACACTGAAGCTTTCTTT. This translates into CACSHHRTGNTEAFF. The chain has TRBV3-1 and TRBJ1-1; D gene uncertain. CDR3 size: 15 residues. Germline values: CDR1 LGHDT, CDR2 YNNKEL (reference sequence). The entire variable domain, with the rest obtained from reference TRBV3-1 and TRBJ1-1, is as follows: DTAVSQTPKYLVTQMGNDKSIKCEQNLGHDTMYWYKQDSKKFLKIMFSYNNKELIINETVPNRFSPKSPDKAHLNLHINSLELGDSAVYFCACSHHRTGNTEAFFGQGTRLTVV.

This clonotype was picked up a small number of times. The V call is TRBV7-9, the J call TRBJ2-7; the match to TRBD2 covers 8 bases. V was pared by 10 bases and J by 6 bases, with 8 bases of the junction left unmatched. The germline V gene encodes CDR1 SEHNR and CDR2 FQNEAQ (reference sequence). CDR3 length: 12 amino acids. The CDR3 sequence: CATAGTRLEQYF. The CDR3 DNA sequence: TGTGCCACTGCCGGGACTAGACTCGAGCAGTACTTC.

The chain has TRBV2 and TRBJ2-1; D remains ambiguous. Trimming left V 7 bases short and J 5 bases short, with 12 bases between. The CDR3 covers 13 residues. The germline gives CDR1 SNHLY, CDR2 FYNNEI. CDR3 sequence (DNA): TGTGCCAGCACCCCCCAACCCAACAATGAGCAGTTCTTC. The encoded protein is CASTPQPNNEQFF.

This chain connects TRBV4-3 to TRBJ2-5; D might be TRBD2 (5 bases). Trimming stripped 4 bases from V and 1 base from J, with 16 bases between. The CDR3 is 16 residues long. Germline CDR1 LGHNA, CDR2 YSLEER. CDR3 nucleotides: TGCGCCAGCAGCCCCCCCGAAGCGGCAACCCAAGAGACCCAGTACTTC. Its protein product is CASSPPEAATQETQYF.

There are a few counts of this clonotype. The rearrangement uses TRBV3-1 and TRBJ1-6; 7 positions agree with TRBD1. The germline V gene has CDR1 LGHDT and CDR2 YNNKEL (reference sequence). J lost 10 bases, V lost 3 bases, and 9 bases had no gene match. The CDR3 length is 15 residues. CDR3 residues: CASSHLRTGFSPLHF. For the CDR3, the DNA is TGTGCCAGCAGCCACCTAAGGACAGGTTTCTCACCCCTCCACTTT. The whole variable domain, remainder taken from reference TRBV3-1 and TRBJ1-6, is DTAVSQTPKYLVTQMGNDKSIKCEQNLGHDTMYWYKQDSKKFLKIMFSYNNKELIINETVPNRFSPKSPDKAHLNLHINSLELGDSAVYFCASSHLRTGFSPLHFGNGTRLTVT.

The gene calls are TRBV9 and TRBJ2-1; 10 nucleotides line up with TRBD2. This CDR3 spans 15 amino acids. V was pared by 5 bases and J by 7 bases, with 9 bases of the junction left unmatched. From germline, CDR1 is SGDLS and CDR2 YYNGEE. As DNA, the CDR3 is TGTGCCAGCAGTAGGGAGGGACTAGCGAATAATGAGCAGTTCTTC. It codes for CASSREGLANNEQFF.

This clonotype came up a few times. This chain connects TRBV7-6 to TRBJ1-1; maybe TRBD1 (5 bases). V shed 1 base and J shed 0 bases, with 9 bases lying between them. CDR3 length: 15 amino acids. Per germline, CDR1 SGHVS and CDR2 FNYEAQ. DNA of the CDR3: TGTGCCAGCAGCTTAGTTCCCAGGGTGAACACTGAAGCTTTCTTT. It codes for CASSLVPRVNTEAFF.

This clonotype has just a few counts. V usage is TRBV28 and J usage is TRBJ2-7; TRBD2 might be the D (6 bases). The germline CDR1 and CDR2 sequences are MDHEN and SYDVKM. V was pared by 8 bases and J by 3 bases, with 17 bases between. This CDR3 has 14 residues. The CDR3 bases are TGTGCCAGCGGACCCCCCGGGGGATACTACGAGCAGTACTTC. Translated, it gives CASGPPGGYYEQYF.

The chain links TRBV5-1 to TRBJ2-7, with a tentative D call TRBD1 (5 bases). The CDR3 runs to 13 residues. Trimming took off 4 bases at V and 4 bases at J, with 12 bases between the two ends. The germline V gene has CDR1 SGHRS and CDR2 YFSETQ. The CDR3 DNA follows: TGCGCCAGCAGCCCTTCCCAGGGTTACGAGCAGTACTTC. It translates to CASSPSQGYEQYF. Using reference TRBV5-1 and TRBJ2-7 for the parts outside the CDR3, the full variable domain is KAGVTQTPRYLIKTRGQQVTLSCSPISGHRSVSWYQQTPGQGLQFLFEYFSETQRNKGNFPGRFSGRQFSNSRSEMNVSTLELGDSALYLCASSPSQGYEQYFGPGTRLTVT.

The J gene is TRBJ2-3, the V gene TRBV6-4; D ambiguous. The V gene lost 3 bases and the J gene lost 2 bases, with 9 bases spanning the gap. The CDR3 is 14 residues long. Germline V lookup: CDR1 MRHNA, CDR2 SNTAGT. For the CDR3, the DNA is TGTGCCAGCAGTGATAAGGGCACCACAGATACGCAGTATTTT. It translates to CASSDKGTTDTQYF.

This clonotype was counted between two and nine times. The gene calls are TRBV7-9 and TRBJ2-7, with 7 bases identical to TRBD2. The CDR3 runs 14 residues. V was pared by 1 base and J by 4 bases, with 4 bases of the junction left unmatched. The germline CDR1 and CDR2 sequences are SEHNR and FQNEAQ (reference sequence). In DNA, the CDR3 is TGTGCCAGCAGCTTAGAACGGGGACTATACGAGCAGTACTTC. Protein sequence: CASSLERGLYEQYF.

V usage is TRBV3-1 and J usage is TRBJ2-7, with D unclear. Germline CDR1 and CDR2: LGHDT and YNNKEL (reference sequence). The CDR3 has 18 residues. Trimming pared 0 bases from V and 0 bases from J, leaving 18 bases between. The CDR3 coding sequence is TGTGCCAGCAGCCAAGAACCATACGACGCCCGGAGCTCCTACGAGCAGTACTTC. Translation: CASSQEPYDARSSYEQYF.

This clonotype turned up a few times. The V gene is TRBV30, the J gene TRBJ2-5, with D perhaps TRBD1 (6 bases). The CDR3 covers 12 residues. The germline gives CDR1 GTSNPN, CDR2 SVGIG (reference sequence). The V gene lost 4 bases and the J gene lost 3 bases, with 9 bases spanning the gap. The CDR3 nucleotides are TGTGCCTGGAATAGGGACAAAGAGACCCAGTACTTC. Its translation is CAWNRDKETQYF.

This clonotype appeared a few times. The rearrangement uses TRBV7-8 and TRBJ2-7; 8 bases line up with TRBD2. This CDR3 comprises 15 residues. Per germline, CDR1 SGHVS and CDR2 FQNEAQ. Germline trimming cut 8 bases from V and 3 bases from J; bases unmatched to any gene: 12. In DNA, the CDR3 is TGTGCCAGCCTAAAACGGGAGGGCAGGGTCTACGAGCAGTACTTC. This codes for CASLKREGRVYEQYF.

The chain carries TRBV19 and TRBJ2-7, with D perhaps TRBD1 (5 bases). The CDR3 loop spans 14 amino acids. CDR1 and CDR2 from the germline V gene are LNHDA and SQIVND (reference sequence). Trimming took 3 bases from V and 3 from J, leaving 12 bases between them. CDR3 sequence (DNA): TGTGCCAGTAGTATGGGCCAGGGAAACTACGAGCAGTACTTC. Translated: CASSMGQGNYEQYF.

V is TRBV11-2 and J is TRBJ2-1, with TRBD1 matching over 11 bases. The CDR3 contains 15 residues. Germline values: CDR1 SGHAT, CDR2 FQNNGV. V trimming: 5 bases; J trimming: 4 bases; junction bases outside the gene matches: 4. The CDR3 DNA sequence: TGTGCCAGCAGCGGGGGGACAGGGGGGTACAATGAGCAGTTCTTC. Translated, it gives CASSGGTGGYNEQFF.

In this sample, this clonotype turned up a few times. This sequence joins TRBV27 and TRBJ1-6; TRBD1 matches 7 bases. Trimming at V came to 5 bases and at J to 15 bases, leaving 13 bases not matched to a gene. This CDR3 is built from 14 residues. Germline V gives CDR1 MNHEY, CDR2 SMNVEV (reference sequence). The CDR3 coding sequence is TGTGCCAGCAGTCCACCCGACAGGGAAGGAATCCTCCACTTT. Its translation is CASSPPDREGILHF.

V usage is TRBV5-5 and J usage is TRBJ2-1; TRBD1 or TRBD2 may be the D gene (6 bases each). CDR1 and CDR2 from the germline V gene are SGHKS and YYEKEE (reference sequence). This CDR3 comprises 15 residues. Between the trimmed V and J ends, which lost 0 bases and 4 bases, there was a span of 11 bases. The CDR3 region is CASSLVTGAYNEQFF. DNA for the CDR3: TGTGCCAGCAGCTTGGTAACGGGGGCTTACAATGAGCAGTTCTTC.

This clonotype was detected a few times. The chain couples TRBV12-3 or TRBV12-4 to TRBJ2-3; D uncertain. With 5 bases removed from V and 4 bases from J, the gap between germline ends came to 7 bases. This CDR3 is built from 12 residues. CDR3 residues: CASSALSDTQYF. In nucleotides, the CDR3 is TGTGCCAGCAGTGCACTGTCAGATACGCAGTATTTT.